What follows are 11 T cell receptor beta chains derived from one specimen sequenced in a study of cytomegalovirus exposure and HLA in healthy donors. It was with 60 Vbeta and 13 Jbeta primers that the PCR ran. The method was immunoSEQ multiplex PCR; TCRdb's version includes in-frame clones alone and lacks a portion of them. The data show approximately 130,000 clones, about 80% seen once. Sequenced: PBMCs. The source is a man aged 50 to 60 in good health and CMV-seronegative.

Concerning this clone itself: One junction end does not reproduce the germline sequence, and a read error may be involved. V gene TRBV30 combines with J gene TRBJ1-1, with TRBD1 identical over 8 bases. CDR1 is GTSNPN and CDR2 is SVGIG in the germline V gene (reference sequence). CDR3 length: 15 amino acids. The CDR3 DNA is TGTGCCTGGAGTCCGAATGACAGGGGAAAGACTGAAGCTTTATTT. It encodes CAWSPNDRGKTEALF.

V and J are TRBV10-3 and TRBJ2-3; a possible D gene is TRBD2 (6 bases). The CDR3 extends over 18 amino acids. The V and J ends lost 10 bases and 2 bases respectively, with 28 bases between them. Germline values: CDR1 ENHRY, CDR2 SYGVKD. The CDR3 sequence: CATFPSARRGGLTDTQYF. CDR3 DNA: TGTGCCACTTTCCCCTCGGCCCGGAGGGGCGGCCTCACAGATACGCAGTATTTT.

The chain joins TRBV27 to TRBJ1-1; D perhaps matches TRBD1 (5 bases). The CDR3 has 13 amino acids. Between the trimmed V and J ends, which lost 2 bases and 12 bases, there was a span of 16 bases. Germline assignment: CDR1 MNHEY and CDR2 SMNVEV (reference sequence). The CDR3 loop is CASSLGSGRVPFF. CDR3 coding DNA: TGTGCCAGCAGTTTAGGATCTGGCAGGGTGCCTTTCTTT.

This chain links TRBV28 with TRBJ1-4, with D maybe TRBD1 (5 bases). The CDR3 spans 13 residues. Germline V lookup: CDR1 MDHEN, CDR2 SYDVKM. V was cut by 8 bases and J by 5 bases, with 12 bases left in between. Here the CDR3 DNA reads TGTGCCAGCCAAAGGACACTGAATGAAAAACTGTTTTTT. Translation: CASQRTLNEKLFF.

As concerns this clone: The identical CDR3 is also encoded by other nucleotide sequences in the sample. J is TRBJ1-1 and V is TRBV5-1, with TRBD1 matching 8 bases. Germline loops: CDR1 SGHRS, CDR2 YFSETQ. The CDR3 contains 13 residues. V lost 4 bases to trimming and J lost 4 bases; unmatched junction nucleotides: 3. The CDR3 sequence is CASSLTGGTEAFF. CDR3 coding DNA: TGCGCCAGCAGCCTTACAGGGGGCACTGAAGCTTTCTTT.

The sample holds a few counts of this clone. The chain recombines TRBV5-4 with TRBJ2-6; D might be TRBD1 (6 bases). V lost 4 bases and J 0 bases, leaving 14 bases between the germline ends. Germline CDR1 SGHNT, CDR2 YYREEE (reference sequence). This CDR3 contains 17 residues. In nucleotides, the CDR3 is TGTGCCAGCAGCGAGGTGACAGGACACTCTGGGGCCAACGTCCTGACTTTC. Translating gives CASSEVTGHSGANVLTF.

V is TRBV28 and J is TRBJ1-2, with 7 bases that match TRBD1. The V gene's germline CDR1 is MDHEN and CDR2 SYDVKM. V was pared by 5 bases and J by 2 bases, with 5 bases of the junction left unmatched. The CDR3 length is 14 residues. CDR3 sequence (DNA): TGTGCCAGCAGTACCACGACAGGGAACTATGGCTACACCTTC. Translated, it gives CASSTTTGNYGYTF.

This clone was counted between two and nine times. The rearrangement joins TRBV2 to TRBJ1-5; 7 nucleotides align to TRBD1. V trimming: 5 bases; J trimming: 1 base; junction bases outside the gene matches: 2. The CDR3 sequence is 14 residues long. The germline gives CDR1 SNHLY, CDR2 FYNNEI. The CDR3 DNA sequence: TGTGCCAGCAGTAAGACAGGGAGCAATCAGCCCCAGCATTTT. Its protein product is CASSKTGSNQPQHF.

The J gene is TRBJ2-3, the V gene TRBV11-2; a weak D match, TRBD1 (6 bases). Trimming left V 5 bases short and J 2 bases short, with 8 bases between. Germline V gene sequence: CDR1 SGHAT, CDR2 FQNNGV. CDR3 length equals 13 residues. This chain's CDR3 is CASSGQNTDTQYF. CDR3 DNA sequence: TGTGCCAGCAGCGGACAGAACACAGATACGCAGTATTTT.

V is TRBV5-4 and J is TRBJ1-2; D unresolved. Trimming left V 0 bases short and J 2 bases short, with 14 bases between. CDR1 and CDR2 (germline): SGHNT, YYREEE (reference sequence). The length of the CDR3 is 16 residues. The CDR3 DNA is TGTGCCAGCAGCTTGGCGCAAAGAAGTGCGAACTATGGCTACACCTTC. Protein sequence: CASSLAQRSANYGYTF.

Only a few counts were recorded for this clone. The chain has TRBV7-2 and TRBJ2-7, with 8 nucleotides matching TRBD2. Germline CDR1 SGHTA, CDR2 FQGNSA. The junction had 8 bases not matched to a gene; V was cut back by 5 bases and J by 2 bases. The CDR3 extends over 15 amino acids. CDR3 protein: CASSVTSGGAYEQYF. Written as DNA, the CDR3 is TGTGCCAGCAGCGTTACTAGCGGAGGGGCCTACGAGCAGTACTTC.